Given below is one T cell receptor beta chain in context. The data were taken from a study of blood T cell repertoires in COVID-19. Overall study: Some COVID-19 samples were acute and others convalescent; all came from the United States, Italy and Spain. PBMCs, B-cell-depleted T cells, or T cells provided the cDNA or gDNA that made up the material.

As processed by the authors: Estimation of nucleated cell counts was performed using reference gene primer amplification. Libraries were prepared by immunoSEQ multiplex PCR; TCRdb keeps only in-frame clonotypes and omits some of them. That table is the source of V, J and clone size, and D and trimming were worked out from the DNA. The sample consists of 150,000 to 200,000 clones, roughly 85% of them appearing once. Trimming removed 6 bases from V and 4 bases from J, with 6 bases in between. CDR1 and CDR2 from the germline V gene are MNHEY and SVGAGI. This CDR3 spans 12 amino acids. The sequenced sample was peripheral blood. The genes are TRBV6-5 and TRBJ2-2; D may be TRBD2 (5 bases). This sequence originates from a woman between 65 and 79 years old with acute or convalescent COVID-19. The CDR3 here is CASREATGELFF. In DNA, the CDR3 is TGTGCCAGCAGGGAGGCCACCGGGGAGCTGTTTTTT.